Listed below are T cell receptor beta chains from one sample, sequenced in a study of blood T cell repertoires in COVID-19. Assay: immunoSEQ multiplex PCR; the TCRdb copy retains only in-frame clones and omits some. Of 150,000 or so clones in the sample, 75% to 90% were seen once. Sequencing input: peripheral blood. These receptors all stem from a woman aged 40 to 50 with acute or convalescent COVID-19. Both conserved end residues are part of each CDR3. D genes are given only for firm matches. A clone size is listed for some rows: how often the clone was seen (once, few, many), or a class if it is expanded.

>-|TRBD1|TRBV11-3|TRBJ2-4
CASSLGRTGYF
TGTGCCAGCAGCTTAGGGCGGACAGGGTACTTC
>few|-|TRBV5-1|TRBJ1-2
CASSPIGQIYGYTF
TGCGCCAGCAGCCCGATTGGACAGATCTATGGCTACACCTTC
>-|TRBD1|TRBV19|TRBJ1-2
CASSLLGTGSYGYTF
TGTGCCAGTAGTTTACTGGGGACAGGAAGCTATGGCTACACCTTC
>-|TRBD1|TRBV30|TRBJ2-1
CAWLAGTGAHLEQFF
TGTGCCTGGCTAGCCGGGACAGGGGCCCACCTAGAGCAGTTCTTC
>-|TRBD1|TRBV6-5|TRBJ1-1
CASSWDRGNTEAFF
TGTGCCAGCAGTTGGGACAGGGGGAACACTGAAGCTTTCTTT
>-|TRBD1|TRBV27|TRBJ2-7
CASSHVGTGMVDEQYF
TGTGCCAGCAGCCACGTAGGGACAGGGATGGTGGACGAGCAGTACTTC
>-|TRBD2|TRBV5-1|TRBJ2-7
CASSLGLAGQPYEQYF
TGCGCCAGCAGCTTGGGACTAGCGGGACAACCCTACGAGCAGTACTTC
>-|-|TRBV6-2/TRBV6-3|TRBJ1-2
CASSPGTSNYGYTF
TGTGCCAGCAGTCCCGGGACATCTAACTATGGCTACACCTTC
>-|TRBD1|TRBV6-5|TRBJ2-2
CAGRQGMNTGELFF
TGTGCCGGCCGACAGGGGATGAACACCGGGGAGCTGTTTTTT
>-|TRBD2|TRBV5-6|TRBJ2-5
CASSLGGASGKETQYF
TGTGCCAGCAGCTTGGGTGGGGCTAGCGGGAAAGAGACCCAGTACTTC
>-|TRBD2|TRBV14|TRBJ2-3
CASSQLAGVSTDTQYF
TGTGCCAGCAGCCAACTAGCGGGTGTTAGCACAGATACGCAGTATTTT
>-|TRBD2|TRBV13|TRBJ2-7
CASSLVRAGVSYEQYF
TGTGCCAGCAGCTTAGTTCGAGCGGGGGTTTCCTACGAGCAGTACTTC
>-|-|TRBV21-1|TRBJ1-5
CASSKKVGDRVQPQHF
TGTGCCAGCAGCAAAAAAGTGGGGGACAGGGTTCAGCCCCAGCATTTT
>-|-|TRBV9|TRBJ2-3
CASTGSEAFTDTQYF
TGTGCCAGCACCGGGTCGGAAGCTTTCACAGATACGCAGTATTTT
>-|TRBD2|TRBV7-9|TRBJ2-7
CASSLVVGLAIF
TGTGCCAGCAGCTTAGTAGTGGGACTAGCGATCTTC
>-|-|TRBV12-3/TRBV12-4|TRBJ2-5
CASSLLRETQYF
TGTGCCAGCAGTTTGCTTCGGGAGACCCAGTACTTC
>-|TRBD2|TRBV9|TRBJ2-5
CASSVGAGTSGSKTQYF
TGTGCCAGCAGCGTAGGAGCCGGGACTAGCGGGAGTAAGACCCAGTACTTC
>-|-|TRBV9|TRBJ2-3
CASSFFSVGTDTQYF
TGTGCCAGCAGCTTCTTTAGCGTGGGCACAGATACGCAGTATTTT
>-|TRBD1|TRBV19|TRBJ1-1
CASSMGQGISSNTEAFF
TGTGCCAGTAGTATGGGACAGGGAATTTCCTCGAACACTGAAGCTTTCTTT
>-|-|TRBV6-5|TRBJ1-1
CASSYRGTNTEAFF
TGTGCCAGCAGTTACAGGGGAACGAACACTGAAGCTTTCTTT
>once|-|TRBV6-5|TRBJ2-7
CASSYGGASSYEQYF
TGTGCCAGCAGTTACGGGGGGGCGAGCTCCTACGAGCAGTACTTC
>once|TRBD1|TRBV11-2|TRBJ1-1
CASSTGQGMNTEAFF
TGTGCCAGCAGCACTGGACAGGGGATGAACACTGAAGCTTTCTTT
>-|-|TRBV7-6|TRBJ2-3
CASSSSTLKGTQYF
TGTGCCAGCAGTTCGTCGACACTCAAGGGGACGCAGTATTTT
>-|TRBD1|TRBV19|TRBJ2-2
CASSIATLAGGDTGELFF
TGTGCCAGTAGTATAGCTACCCTGGCAGGGGGCGACACCGGGGAGCTGTTTTTT
>-|-|TRBV10-2|TRBJ2-7
CASSDQGVYEQYF
TGCGCCAGCAGTGATCAGGGTGTCTACGAGCAGTACTTC
>-|TRBD1|TRBV5-4|TRBJ2-3
CASSLYTGTGGTDTQYF
TGTGCCAGCAGCTTGTATACCGGGACAGGGGGCACAGATACGCAGTATTTT
>-|-|TRBV6-2/TRBV6-3|TRBJ1-6
CASSMTFPSYNSPLHF
TGTGCCAGCAGTATGACTTTCCCCTCCTATAATTCACCCCTCCACTTT
>large|TRBD2|TRBV25-1|TRBJ2-7
CASGPTSEGDEQYF
TGTGCCAGCGGACCGACTAGCGAGGGTGACGAGCAGTACTTC
>-|-|TRBV24-1|TRBJ2-7
CATSEAGFEQYF
TGTGCCACCAGTGAGGCAGGGTTCGAGCAGTACTTC
>-|TRBD2|TRBV28|TRBJ2-1
CASRSAGVGFRNEQFF
TGTGCCAGCCGATCAGCGGGAGTGGGGTTCCGCAATGAGCAGTTCTTC
>-|-|TRBV9|TRBJ2-7
CASSRGARTGDLVQYF
TGTGCCAGCAGCCGGGGGGCACGGACGGGAGACCTGGTGCAGTACTTC
>-|TRBD2|TRBV11-2|TRBJ2-7
CASSLVRQRGSSYEQYF
TGTGCCAGCAGCTTAGTACGACAGCGGGGGAGCTCCTACGAGCAGTACTTC
>few|TRBD2|TRBV5-1|TRBJ2-7
CASSWGLAGFSFSKEQYF
TGCGCCAGCAGCTGGGGACTAGCGGGATTCTCTTTTTCGAAAGAGCAGTACTTC
>-|TRBD1|TRBV24-1|TRBJ1-2
CATSPGQTYGYTF
TGTGCCACCAGTCCGGGACAGACCTATGGCTACACCTTC
>-|-|TRBV2|TRBJ2-2
CASSVPRSGESGELFF
TGTGCCAGCAGTGTCCCCCGTTCCGGGGAGTCCGGGGAGCTGTTTTTT
>-|-|TRBV7-9|TRBJ1-6
CASSYSDSYNSPLHF
TGTGCCAGCAGTTACAGTGACTCCTATAATTCACCCCTCCACTTT
>-|TRBD2|TRBV4-1|TRBJ2-7
CASSRSSGSTYEQYF
TGCGCCAGCAGCCGCTCTAGCGGGAGTACCTACGAGCAGTACTTC
>-|TRBD1|TRBV24-1|TRBJ2-2
CATSASGGSTGELFF
TGTGCCACCAGTGCGTCAGGGGGTAGCACCGGGGAGCTGTTTTTT
>-|TRBD2|TRBV7-8|TRBJ2-1
CASSLAASGGGYNEQFF
TGTGCCAGCAGCTTAGCTGCTAGCGGGGGGGGGTACAATGAGCAGTTCTTC
>-|-|TRBV2|TRBJ1-6
CASSLATGWNSPLHF
TGTGCCAGCAGTCTCGCCACAGGGTGGAATTCACCCCTCCACTTT
>-|TRBD2|TRBV3-1/TRBV3-2|TRBJ2-3
CASSPKIAGGPTWGTDTQYF
TGTGCCAGCAGCCCGAAAATAGCGGGGGGGCCGACTTGGGGCACAGATACGCAGTATTTT
>once|TRBD2|TRBV15|TRBJ2-7
CATSSQREGLYEQYF
TGTGCCACCAGCAGCCAGCGGGAGGGCCTCTACGAGCAGTACTTC
>-|TRBD1|TRBV12-5|TRBJ2-7
CASGPGQKGQYEQYF
TGTGCTAGTGGTCCGGGACAGAAAGGGCAGTACGAGCAGTACTTC
>-|-|TRBV9|TRBJ1-6
CASSVGGLNNSPLHF
TGTGCCAGCAGCGTAGGGGGCCTCAATAATTCACCCCTCCACTTT
>-|-|TRBV29-1|TRBJ2-7
CSVVLADRGNYEQYF
TGCAGCGTTGTGCTGGCGGATCGTGGTAACTACGAGCAGTACTTC
>-|TRBD1|TRBV27|TRBJ2-1
CASSTGGWNEQFF
TGTGCCAGCAGTACAGGGGGGTGGAATGAGCAGTTCTTC